A selection of T cell receptor beta chains follows, all from one sample in a study of OX40 agonist ivuxolimab in advanced cancers. Clones were sequenced by immunoSEQ multiplex PCR, and TCRdb holds only the in-frame ones, with some missing. The repertoire holds around 65,000 clones, with 88% as singletons. The sequences come from CD4+ or CD8+ T cells sorted from blood, collected in a trial of the OX40 agonist ivuxolimab. These receptors were collected from an adult with an advanced solid tumor such as melanoma, head and neck, liver or kidney cancer. The CDR3 runs from the conserved cysteine through the conserved F or W. The order of the fields is V gene, J gene, D gene, clone size, CDR3 DNA, CDR3 protein. The D gene is left open where the match is weak. Not every row has a clone size; where given, it reads once, few, many or a size class.

V gene: TRBV27; J gene: TRBJ1-1; D gene: .; clone size: .; CDR3 DNA: TGTGCCAGCAGTTCCCCCCGGGGAGAATCAGCTTTCTTT; CDR3 protein: CASSSPRGESAFF
V gene: TRBV9; J gene: TRBJ2-2; D gene: .; clone size: .; CDR3 DNA: TGTGCCAGCAGCGTAGATGTGGGGTCGCCGAGGGTAACGGCCGGGGAGCTGTTTTTT; CDR3 protein: CASSVDVGSPRVTAGELFF
V gene: TRBV27; J gene: TRBJ2-1; D gene: .; clone size: once; CDR3 DNA: TGTGCCAGCAGCCCCGGGGTAGCAGGTGGCAATGAGCAGTTCTTC; CDR3 protein: CASSPGVAGGNEQFF
V gene: TRBV2; J gene: TRBJ2-3; D gene: TRBD1; clone size: .; CDR3 DNA: TGTGCCAGCAGTTTTCGGGACAGAAAACGCACAGATACGCAGTATTTT; CDR3 protein: CASSFRDRKRTDTQYF
V gene: TRBV12-5; J gene: TRBJ2-7; D gene: .; clone size: .; CDR3 DNA: TGTGCTAGTGGCCCACGTGTGCGCCGCATCTCCTACGAGCAGTACTTC; CDR3 protein: CASGPRVRRISYEQYF
V gene: TRBV5-6; J gene: TRBJ1-5; D gene: .; clone size: once; CDR3 DNA: TGTGCCAGCAGCTCCAGGGGTCAGCCCCAGCATTTT; CDR3 protein: CASSSRGQPQHF
V gene: TRBV7-3; J gene: TRBJ2-1; D gene: TRBD2; clone size: .; CDR3 DNA: TGTGCCAGCAGCTTGGGACTAGCGGGAGGGAATGAGCAGTTCTTC; CDR3 protein: CASSLGLAGGNEQFF
V gene: TRBV6-6; J gene: TRBJ2-3; D gene: .; clone size: .; CDR3 DNA: TGTGCCAGCAACCCCACGGGGGCAATCAGCACAGATACGCAGTATTTT; CDR3 protein: CASNPTGAISTDTQYF
V gene: TRBV30; J gene: TRBJ2-5; D gene: .; clone size: .; CDR3 DNA: TGTGCCTGGAACCCAACCCGATCCCCAGGGACCCAGTACTTC; CDR3 protein: CAWNPTRSPGTQYF
V gene: TRBV4-3; J gene: TRBJ2-4; D gene: .; clone size: .; CDR3 DNA: TGCGCCAGCAGCCAAGAGTATTTTTGGCGTCTTAAAGCCAAAAACATTCAGTACTTC; CDR3 protein: CASSQEYFWRLKAKNIQYF
V gene: TRBV10-3; J gene: TRBJ1-5; D gene: .; clone size: few; CDR3 DNA: TGTGCCGGTCCCGGGTCCCAGGGCAATCAGCCCCAGCATTTT; CDR3 protein: CAGPGSQGNQPQHF
V gene: TRBV5-4; J gene: TRBJ2-2; D gene: .; clone size: .; CDR3 DNA: TGTGCCAGCAGCTCGCCGGGCCAGCCCGGGGAGCTGTTTTTT; CDR3 protein: CASSSPGQPGELFF
V gene: TRBV11-2; J gene: TRBJ1-2; D gene: .; clone size: once; CDR3 DNA: TGTGCCAGCAGCTTAGCGAAACAGGCTCCGAGAGGCTACACCTTC; CDR3 protein: CASSLAKQAPRGYTF
V gene: TRBV15; J gene: TRBJ1-5; D gene: .; clone size: .; CDR3 DNA: TGTGCCACCAGCAGAGACCTCAGAGTTGGGAGCAATCAGCCCCAGCATTTT; CDR3 protein: CATSRDLRVGSNQPQHF
V gene: TRBV10-3; J gene: TRBJ1-2; D gene: .; clone size: .; CDR3 DNA: TGTGCCATCAGGCCCGGGGAAGTCTATGGCTACACCTTC; CDR3 protein: CAIRPGEVYGYTF
V gene: TRBV6-5; J gene: TRBJ1-2; D gene: .; clone size: .; CDR3 DNA: TGTGCCAGCACCGTCGGAGGGTCTAGCTATGGCTACACCTTC; CDR3 protein: CASTVGGSSYGYTF
V gene: TRBV28; J gene: TRBJ2-4; D gene: .; clone size: .; CDR3 DNA: TGTGCCAGCAGTCCCGGGGGACGATGGAACATTCAGTACTTC; CDR3 protein: CASSPGGRWNIQYF
V gene: TRBV5-1; J gene: TRBJ2-7; D gene: TRBD2; clone size: .; CDR3 DNA: TGCGCCAGCAGCCCCTATAGCGGGGGAGCCTACGAGCAGTACTTC; CDR3 protein: CASSPYSGGAYEQYF
V gene: TRBV6-1; J gene: TRBJ2-7; D gene: .; clone size: .; CDR3 DNA: TGTGCCAGCAGCCCACTTAACTACGAGCAGTACTTC; CDR3 protein: CASSPLNYEQYF
V gene: TRBV6-1; J gene: TRBJ1-2; D gene: TRBD1; clone size: .; CDR3 DNA: TGTGCCAGCAGCGGACAGGGAGGCTATGGCTACACCTTC; CDR3 protein: CASSGQGGYGYTF
V gene: TRBV15; J gene: TRBJ2-3; D gene: .; clone size: once; CDR3 DNA: TGTGCCACCAGCAGAGCGTGGCGGGGGCCTAGCACAGATACGCAGTATTTT; CDR3 protein: CATSRAWRGPSTDTQYF
V gene: TRBV5-4; J gene: TRBJ2-3; D gene: TRBD2; clone size: once; CDR3 DNA: TGTGCCAGCATACCCGGACTAGTATCCGATACGCAGTATTTT; CDR3 protein: CASIPGLVSDTQYF
V gene: TRBV7-6; J gene: TRBJ1-1; D gene: TRBD1; clone size: .; CDR3 DNA: TGTGCCAGCAGCCCTCGAAGTACAGGGTTCACAGGGGGCACTGAAGCTTTCTTT; CDR3 protein: CASSPRSTGFTGGTEAFF
V gene: TRBV9; J gene: TRBJ2-1; D gene: .; clone size: .; CDR3 DNA: TGTGCCAGCAGCGTAGGTTGGGCTAGCTTTGGCAATGAGCAGTTCTTC; CDR3 protein: CASSVGWASFGNEQFF
V gene: TRBV2; J gene: TRBJ1-1; D gene: TRBD1; clone size: .; CDR3 DNA: TGTGCCAGCGCTGGACAGGGAGTGACTGAAGCTTTCTTT; CDR3 protein: CASAGQGVTEAFF
V gene: TRBV11-1; J gene: TRBJ2-7; D gene: .; clone size: .; CDR3 DNA: TGTGCCAGCAGCTCGCTACGCGGGACTCCTTCCTACGAGCAGTACTTC; CDR3 protein: CASSSLRGTPSYEQYF
V gene: TRBV7-2; J gene: TRBJ1-1; D gene: TRBD1; clone size: .; CDR3 DNA: TGTGCCAGCAGCCCGGGACAGGGGAGGTATGGTGAAGCTTTCTTT; CDR3 protein: CASSPGQGRYGEAFF
V gene: TRBV5-1; J gene: TRBJ2-2; D gene: .; clone size: few; CDR3 DNA: TGCGCCAGCAGCCCCCCGCCCTGGCAGAACACCGGGGAGCTGTTTTTT; CDR3 protein: CASSPPPWQNTGELFF
V gene: TRBV5-1; J gene: TRBJ1-4; D gene: TRBD1; clone size: few; CDR3 DNA: TGCGCCAGCAGCTTGGATGGACAGGGTGGTAATGAAAAACTGTTTTTT; CDR3 protein: CASSLDGQGGNEKLFF